Below, 25 T cell receptor beta chains from the same sample are listed, as sequenced in a study of blood T cell repertoires in COVID-19. The data were produced by immunoSEQ multiplex PCR, yet TCRdb's version contains in-frame clones alone and is incomplete. The repertoire holds approximately 210,000 clones, more than 70% seen once, with approximately 3.8% in the top ten. The sequenced material came from peripheral blood. These receptors were obtained from a woman aged 80 or over with acute or convalescent COVID-19.

J is TRBJ1-6 and V is TRBV28; tentative D call: TRBD1 (6 bases). V lost 3 bases and J 10 bases, leaving 13 bases between the germline ends. Germline lookup yields CDR1 MDHEN and CDR2 SYDVKM. This CDR3 comprises 14 residues. CDR3 loop: CASSFGGAWSPLHF. The CDR3 nucleotides read TGTGCCAGCAGTTTTGGGGGGGCGTGGTCACCCCTCCACTTT.

The chain carries TRBV9 and TRBJ2-1; TRBD2 might be the D (5 bases). V was clipped by 0 bases and J by 9 bases, with 13 bases between them. The germline CDR1 and CDR2 sequences are SGDLS and YYNGEE. The CDR3 loop spans 14 amino acids. CDR3 region: CASSVEGYGVEQFF. The CDR3 region has the DNA TGTGCCAGCAGCGTAGAGGGTTACGGGGTTGAGCAGTTCTTC. Combining the CDR3 with reference TRBV9 and TRBJ2-1 gives the whole variable domain DSGVTQTPKHLITATGQRVTLRCSPRSGDLSVYWYQQSLDQGLQFLIQYYNGEERAKGNILERFSAQQFPDLHSELNLSSLELGDSALYFCASSVEGYGVEQFFGPGTRLTVL.

This clone was counted between two and nine times. V and J are TRBV29-1 and TRBJ1-1, with 8 bases that match TRBD1. From germline, CDR1 is SQVTM and CDR2 ANQGSEA. Trimming at V came to 6 bases and at J to 5 bases, leaving 5 bases not matched to a gene. The CDR3 has 12 amino acids. CDR3 protein: CSVSRGRTEAFF. Here the CDR3 DNA reads TGCAGCGTCAGCAGGGGGCGGACTGAAGCTTTCTTT.

The chain employs TRBV6-1 and TRBJ1-2; perhaps TRBD1 as D (5 bases). V was trimmed by 3 bases and J by 5 bases, leaving 19 bases between them. The germline CDR1 and CDR2 sequences are MNHNS and SASEGT. The CDR3 extends over 16 amino acids. The CDR3 region has the DNA TGTGCCAGCAGTGAGAATCTAGGGTTTACAGGTTATGGCTACACCTTC. Translated: CASSENLGFTGYGYTF.

The CDR3 sequence: CASRGTGDLNYGYTF. For the CDR3, the DNA is TGTGCCAGCAGAGGCACAGGTGACCTAAACTATGGCTACACCTTC. The chain combines TRBV5-6 with TRBJ1-2, with a possible D match to TRBD1 (5 bases). CDR3 length: 15 amino acids. The germline gives CDR1 SGHDT, CDR2 YYEEEE. V lost 5 bases and J 2 bases, leaving 16 bases between the germline ends.

This clone has only one observation. This chain uses TRBV21-1 with TRBJ1-5; no DNA check was done on the table's D call, TRBD1. TRBV21-1 is annotated as a pseudogene. The CDR3 is made up of 14 amino acids. This CDR3 reads CARGSPYSNQPQHF. CDR3 in DNA: TGTGCAAGGGGAAGCCCTTATAGCAATCAGCCCCAGCATTTT.

The V gene is TRBV27, the J gene TRBJ1-5; D is undetermined. The length of the CDR3 is 13 residues. Trimming removed 2 bases from V and 5 bases from J, with 7 bases in between. Per germline, CDR1 MNHEY and CDR2 SMNVEV (reference sequence). The CDR3 protein is CASSLAQDQPQHF. CDR3 coding DNA: TGTGCCAGCAGTTTAGCCCAGGATCAGCCCCAGCATTTT.

This clone was counted only a few times. This sequence joins TRBV11-3 and TRBJ2-3, with 9 nucleotides matching TRBD1. The CDR3 is 14 residues long. The V and J ends lost 3 bases and 5 bases, in that order; junction bases with no gene match: 3. CDR1 is SGHNT, CDR2 YENEEA, per germline. CDR3 amino acids: CASSFWTGEDTQYF. In DNA, the CDR3 is TGTGCCAGCAGCTTTTGGACAGGGGAAGATACGCAGTATTTT.

This chain uses TRBV7-8 with TRBJ2-6; 8 nucleotides align to TRBD1. This CDR3 has 19 amino acids. Losses at the gene ends were 5 bases for V and 0 bases for J; bases not matched to a gene: 12. Looked up from germline, CDR1 is SGHVS and CDR2 is FQNEAQ. CDR3 in DNA: TGTGCCAGCAGCCTATATGGACAGGGTTTATTCTCTGGGGCCAACGTCCTGACTTTC. It is translated as CASSLYGQGLFSGANVLTF.

The chain joins TRBV5-1 to TRBJ1-2; the D gene is possibly TRBD1 (6 bases). This CDR3 is built from 15 residues. Germline CDR1 is SGHRS and CDR2 is YFSETQ. V lost 3 bases to trimming and J lost 4 bases, with 16 bases between them. The CDR3 sequence: CASSWGTNNLYGYTF. In DNA form, the CDR3 reads TGCGCCAGCAGCTGGGGGACAAACAATCTCTATGGCTACACCTTC.

This clone appeared once. The rearrangement links TRBV25-1 to TRBJ1-2, with 8 bases fitting TRBD1. Trimming removed 6 bases from V and 7 bases from J; junction bases left unmatched: 13. CDR1 is MGHDK, CDR2 SYGVNS, per germline. The CDR3 contains 15 residues. DNA for the CDR3: TGTGCCAGCAGACCAACCTCTCAGGGGGCGCGTGGCTACACCTTC. This gives the protein CASRPTSQGARGYTF.

V gene TRBV6-4 combines with J gene TRBJ2-1; 8 nucleotides match TRBD1. This CDR3 has 16 residues. Germline-derived CDR1 and CDR2 are MRHNA and SNTAGT. Unmatched junction bases numbered 3, after V lost 0 bases and J lost 2 bases. CDR3 amino acids: CASSDSRGRPYNEQFF. For the CDR3, the DNA is TGTGCCAGCAGTGACTCCAGGGGGCGCCCCTACAATGAGCAGTTCTTC.

This rearrangement joins TRBV5-4 to TRBJ1-1; tentatively, D is TRBD1 (5 bases). V lost 3 bases and J lost 4, with 16 bases in between. This CDR3 has 15 amino acids. Germline V gene lookup returns CDR1 SGHNT and CDR2 YYREEE (reference sequence). CDR3 DNA: TGTGCCAGCAGCTCCCCTGGGGGGATAGTCACTGAAGCTTTCTTT. This sequence encodes CASSSPGGIVTEAFF.

The chain uses TRBV18 and TRBJ1-3; 8 nucleotides agree with TRBD1. The CDR3 contains 16 residues. Germline CDR1 KGHSH, CDR2 LQKENI. Unmatched junction bases numbered 5, after V lost 3 bases and J lost 1 base. The CDR3, as DNA: TGTGCCAGCTCACCGGGACAGGCTACATCTGGAAACACCATATATTTT. The encoded protein is CASSPGQATSGNTIYF.

The V call is TRBV3-1 (or the pseudogene TRBV3-2), the J call TRBJ2-7; possible D gene TRBD1, 7 bases. The CDR3 extends over 16 amino acids. Between the trimmed V and J ends, which lost 1 base and 6 bases, there was a span of 19 bases. Germline lookup yields CDR1 LGHDT and CDR2 YNNKEL (reference sequence). CDR3 in amino acids: CASSQGRGRGSGEQYF. The DNA for the CDR3 is TGTGCCAGCAGCCAAGGTAGGGGGCGGGGCAGCGGCGAGCAGTACTTC.

This chain uses TRBV7-8 with TRBJ2-7; the match to TRBD1 covers 10 bases. The CDR3 covers 15 residues. Looked up from germline, CDR1 is SGHVS and CDR2 is FQNEAQ. The ends lost 1 base at V and 5 bases at J; junction bases unmatched: 5. The CDR3 is CASSLGTGGGHEQYF. In DNA form, the CDR3 reads TGTGCCAGCAGCTTAGGGACAGGGGGAGGCCACGAGCAGTACTTC.

V and J are TRBV7-3 and TRBJ2-3; 12 nucleotides agree with TRBD2. V lost 5 bases and J lost 4; bases outside the gene matches: 7. Germline V gives CDR1 SGHTA, CDR2 FQGTGA. The CDR3 has 16 residues. Here the CDR3 reads CASSLSGTSGPDTQYF. The CDR3 coding sequence is TGTGCCAGCAGCCTAAGTGGGACTAGCGGGCCAGATACGCAGTATTTT.

The chain combines TRBV5-6 with TRBJ2-3; 7 bases align to TRBD2. CDR3 length: 16 amino acids. V gave up 0 bases and J gave up 0 bases; unmatched junction bases: 4. Per the germline V gene, CDR1 is SGHDT and CDR2 is YYEEEE. The CDR3 DNA reads as TGTGCCAGCAGCTTGGCTCTAGCGGTTAGCACAGATACGCAGTATTTT. Translated, it gives CASSLALAVSTDTQYF.

This clone was counted between two and nine times. The J gene is TRBJ2-2, the V gene TRBV4-2; D remains unclear. Per germline, CDR1 LGHNA and CDR2 YNFKEQ. The CDR3 has 14 amino acids. V was cut by 3 bases and J by 0 bases, with 5 bases left in between. CDR3 bases: TGTGCCAGCAGCCAGGGCCCGAACACCGGGGAGCTGTTTTTT. Encoded protein: CASSQGPNTGELFF.

With regard to this clone: Other DNA sequences of this sample code for an identical CDR3. The CDR3 protein is CASSGQRNTEAFF. CDR3 DNA: TGTGCCAGCAGCGGACAGAGAAACACTGAAGCTTTCTTT. This chain joins TRBV2 and TRBJ1-1, with D perhaps matching TRBD1 (6 bases). Germline CDR1 SNHLY, CDR2 FYNNEI. V lost 6 bases, J lost 2 bases, and 10 bases lay in between. The CDR3 is 13 amino acids. Variable domain in full (rest from reference TRBV2 and TRBJ1-1): EPEVTQTPSHQVTQMGQEVILRCVPISNHLYFYWYRQILGQKVEFLVSFYNNEISEKSEIFDDQFSVERPDGSNFTLKIRSTKLEDSAMYFCASSGQRNTEAFFGQGTRLTVV.

The gene calls are TRBV6-5 and TRBJ1-6, with TRBD1 matching 9 bases. CDR3 size: 14 residues. The trim removed 6 bases at V and 9 bases at J, leaving 6 bases unmatched. The germline CDR1 and CDR2 sequences are MNHEY and SVGAGI. The DNA of the CDR3 is TGTGCCAGCAGCTTGGACAGGGGAGGTTCACCCCTCCACTTT. Encoded protein: CASSLDRGGSPLHF.

The chain carries TRBV9 and TRBJ2-2; D might be TRBD2 (6 bases). The germline V gene encodes CDR1 SGDLS and CDR2 YYNGEE. The length of the CDR3 is 15 residues. V lost 0 bases and J lost 4, with 10 bases in between. CDR3 amino acids: CASSVVGGGTGELFF. The CDR3 coding sequence is TGTGCCAGCAGCGTAGTCGGGGGAGGCACCGGGGAGCTGTTTTTT.

V is TRBV15 and J is TRBJ2-5, with D maybe TRBD1 (6 bases). The CDR3 sequence is 15 residues long. Trimming shortened V by 5 bases and J by 0 bases, and 13 bases separated the two germline ends. Germline loops: CDR1 LNHNV, CDR2 YYDKDF (reference sequence). The CDR3 coding sequence is TGTGCCACCAGCCCAGGGACAACCAACCAAGAGACCCAGTACTTC. Amino acid sequence: CATSPGTTNQETQYF. Drawing the rest from reference TRBV15 and TRBJ2-5, the complete variable domain is DAMVIQNPRYQVTQFGKPVTLSCSQTLNHNVMYWYQQKSSQAPKLLFHYYDKDFNNEADTPDNFQSRRPNTSFCFLDIRSPGLGDTAMYLCATSPGTTNQETQYFGPGTRLLVL.

The count of this clone is one. This chain links TRBV10-3 with TRBJ1-1, with D tentatively TRBD1 (5 bases). V was pared by 6 bases and J by 6 bases, with 11 bases between. This CDR3 spans 12 amino acids. In germline, CDR1 is ENHRY, CDR2 SYGVKD. As DNA, the CDR3 is TGTGCCATCAGGGGACTAGACCCTGAAGCTTTCTTT. The encoded protein is CAIRGLDPEAFF.

The V gene is TRBV19, the J gene TRBJ2-5, with TRBD2 matching over 14 bases. V lost 5 bases, J lost 5 bases, and 7 bases stayed unmatched. The CDR3 length is 16 residues. Looked up from germline, CDR1 is LNHDA and CDR2 is SQIVND (reference sequence). The CDR3 region is CASSVTSGGAIETQYF. CDR3 sequence (DNA): TGTGCCAGTAGTGTGACTAGCGGGGGGGCAATTGAGACCCAGTACTTC. The variable domain in full, with the rest retrieved from reference TRBV19 and TRBJ2-5, is DGGITQSPKYLFRKEGQNVTLSCEQNLNHDAMYWYRQDPGQGLRLIYYSQIVNDFQKGDIAEGYSVSREKKESFPLTVTSAQKNPTAFYLCASSVTSGGAIETQYFGPGTRLLVL.